This T cell receptor (beta chain) was sequenced for a study of cytomegalovirus exposure and HLA in healthy donors. V lost 4 bases and J lost 6, with 6 bases in between. In germline, CDR1 is SGHDT, CDR2 YYEEEE. This CDR3 is 11 amino acids long. This clone came up a few times. The antigen is undetermined. Study-wide results and caveats: Diagnosis of cytomegalovirus status made by the classifier reportedly showed high specificity and sensitivity. Likely technical artifact: a cluster of highly shared sequence variants.

The PCR ran on 60 Vbeta and 13 Jbeta primers. In the authors' methods: Per a later analysis, the number of unique TCR beta chains was roughly 83 million, of which around 10 million were shared. Sequencing used immunoSEQ multiplex PCR; TCRdb keeps in-frame clones, though not all of them. D and trimming were read from the DNA, whereas the V and J calls and clone size are those reported in that table. The sample has roughly 120,000 clones, roughly 82% seen once. The source is a woman aged 18 to 35 in good health and CMV-seronegative. The V gene is TRBV5-6, the J gene TRBJ2-3; D remains unclear. The sample taken for sequencing was PBMCs. In DNA, the CDR3 is TGTGCCAGCAGCCAGTTTGATACGCAGTATTTT. Translation: CASSQFDTQYF.